The clone carrying this T cell receptor beta chain was counted once. Its antigen is not known. Other DNA sequences in the same sample also yield this CDR3. Deep was the level at which the assay was run. Each cell subset's genomic DNA was divided evenly among several immunoSEQ plates. Sequencing was performed with immunoSEQ multiplex PCR; in TCRdb, only in-frame clones are kept and a portion is missing. Of about 2.1 million clones in the sample, just over 90% are singletons; the top ten hold around 1.7%. The source of the sample is a study of shared clonotypes between healthy human individuals. Terminally differentiated effector memory CD45RA+ cells were excluded by CCR7 positive selection of CD45RO-negative cells. All donors were healthy HIV-negative adults lacking recent acute infections or vaccinations. Trimming pared 0 bases from V and 7 bases from J, leaving 12 bases between. The CDR3 runs to 15 residues. The V gene's germline CDR1 is MNHEY and CDR2 SMNVEV (reference sequence).

Whole-study results and caveats: Naive CD4 clonotypes were shared across several donors at roughly 4.6%.

The clonotype originates from a man younger than 35 in good health. Some clones in this sample may be carry-over from other donors' samples. Specimen: naive CD8+ T cells from PBMCs. The chain couples TRBV27 to TRBJ2-2; tentatively, D is TRBD1 (5 bases). The CDR3 spells CASSLSSGRGGELFF. The DNA of the CDR3 is TGTGCCAGCAGTTTATCGTCAGGGCGAGGCGGGGAGCTGTTTTTT.